Listed here are 18 T cell receptor beta chains from one sample, sequenced in a study of cytomegalovirus exposure and HLA in healthy donors. The PCR employed 60 Vbeta primers together with 13 Jbeta primers. Repertoires were generated with immunoSEQ multiplex PCR, while TCRdb's copy carries only in-frame clones and drops some. Among approximately 280,000 clones, around nine tenths were seen once, and the ten largest hold 2% to 3%. The sample taken for sequencing was PBMCs. Every receptor here comes from a woman aged 18-35 years in good health and CMV-seronegative.

This sequence joins TRBV2 and TRBJ1-2; perhaps TRBD1 as D (6 bases). The CDR3 is 15 residues long. V dropped 3 bases and J dropped 5 bases, with 16 bases sitting between them. Looked up from germline, CDR1 is SNHLY and CDR2 is FYNNEI. CDR3: CASSESRDTLYGYTF. The CDR3, as DNA: TGTGCCAGCAGTGAGTCTCGGGACACCCTTTATGGCTACACCTTC.

The J gene is TRBJ1-4, the V gene TRBV7-9, with D perhaps matching TRBD1 (5 bases). V gave up 3 bases and J gave up 5 bases, with 10 bases separating them. The CDR3 covers 14 residues. Germline V gene sequence: CDR1 SEHNR, CDR2 FQNEAQ (reference sequence). This CDR3 reads CASSFPQGNEKLFF. Here the CDR3 DNA reads TGTGCCAGCAGCTTCCCCCAGGGCAATGAAAAACTGTTTTTT.

This clone was detected only a few times. This chain links TRBV6-1 with TRBJ1-2; D is unclear. The germline gives CDR1 MNHNS, CDR2 SASEGT. The CDR3 spans 12 residues. V was trimmed by 1 base and J by 5 bases, leaving 5 bases between them. This CDR3 reads CASSEGLYGYTF. The CDR3 DNA is TGTGCCAGCAGTGAAGGTCTGTATGGCTACACCTTC.

In its sample, this clone was seen once. CDR3 loop: CSVYRDRGYPSDEQYF. DNA for the CDR3: TGCAGCGTTTACCGGGACAGGGGGTATCCTAGCGACGAGCAGTACTTC. The V and J genes are TRBV29-1 and TRBJ2-7; 11 bases are a match to TRBD1. The V gene end was trimmed by 5 bases and the J gene end by 5 bases; junction bases not matched to a gene: 14. CDR3 length equals 16 residues. Germline CDR1 SQVTM, CDR2 ANQGSEA.

This chain joins TRBV7-2 and TRBJ2-7; 8 bases map to TRBD2. CDR1 SGHTA and CDR2 FQGNSA come from the germline V gene. The CDR3 contains 17 residues. The V gene end was trimmed by 2 bases and the J gene end by 0 bases; junction bases not matched to a gene: 9. This CDR3 reads CASSLNSASGRSYEQYF. The CDR3 DNA reads as TGTGCCAGCAGCTTAAATTCAGCTAGCGGGCGCTCCTACGAGCAGTACTTC.

The CDR3 DNA is TGTGCCAGCAGCCGGACAGGGGGGGATTCACCCCTCCACTTT. Amino acid sequence: CASSRTGGDSPLHF. The genes are TRBV14 and TRBJ1-6; 10 nucleotides align to TRBD1. CDR3 length equals 14 residues. V lost 4 bases to trimming and J lost 8 bases; unmatched junction nucleotides: 2. Per the germline V gene, CDR1 is SGHDN and CDR2 is FVKESK.

This clone was seen a single time. The chain employs TRBV15 and TRBJ2-2; 10 bases are shared with TRBD1. This CDR3 comprises 15 residues. Germline V CDR1 and CDR2: LNHNV, YYDKDF (reference sequence). Trimming took 4 bases from V and 6 from J; bases not matched to a gene: 5. CDR3 bases: TGTGCCACCAGCACCCGGGACAGGGGACCCGGGGAGCTGTTTTTT. Its translation: CATSTRDRGPGELFF.

This clone was counted a single time. The V gene is TRBV4-1, the J gene TRBJ2-7; the D is unclear. V dropped 4 bases and J dropped 3 bases, with 10 bases sitting between them. The CDR3 contains 13 residues. The germline V gene encodes CDR1 MGHRA and CDR2 YSYEKL. The CDR3 coding sequence is TGCGCCAGCAGCCCGCAAGAGGACTACGAGCAGTACTTC. Translation: CASSPQEDYEQYF.

The CDR3 DNA follows: TGCGCCAGCAGCTTGCAAGGGACAGAGTACAATGAGCAGTTCTTC. Its translation: CASSLQGTEYNEQFF. The chain couples TRBV5-1 to TRBJ2-1; TRBD1 agrees at 7 bases. Trimming took 1 base from V and 4 from J; bases not matched to a gene: 5. Germline loops: CDR1 SGHRS, CDR2 YFSETQ. The length of the CDR3 is 15 residues. The entire variable domain, with the rest obtained from reference TRBV5-1 and TRBJ2-1, is as follows: KAGVTQTPRYLIKTRGQQVTLSCSPISGHRSVSWYQQTPGQGLQFLFEYFSETQRNKGNFPGRFSGRQFSNSRSEMNVSTLELGDSALYLCASSLQGTEYNEQFFGPGTRLTVL.

As for this clone: A read error may account for a junction end that differs from germline. The J gene is TRBJ1-2, the V gene TRBV2; D possibly corresponds to TRBD1 (5 bases). Germline-derived CDR1 and CDR2 are SNHLY and FYNNEI. This CDR3 region has 12 residues. In nucleotides, the CDR3 is TGTGCCAGCAGTGAAGGAGTACCAGGGCTAGCCTTC. Its translation is CASSEGVPGLAF.

The chain uses TRBV27 and TRBJ1-5; maybe TRBD1 (6 bases). The V gene lost 6 bases and the J gene lost 5 bases, with 11 bases spanning the gap. The CDR3 contains 13 residues. In germline, CDR1 is MNHEY, CDR2 SMNVEV (reference sequence). The CDR3 region has the DNA TGTGCCAGCAGGCAAGACAGGTATCAGCCCCAGCATTTT. Translation gives CASRQDRYQPQHF.

The chain employs TRBV10-3 and TRBJ2-7; D is undetermined. CDR3 length equals 11 residues. Germline CDR1 ENHRY, CDR2 SYGVKD. V lost 5 bases, J lost 6 bases, and 8 bases lay in between. CDR3 in DNA: TGTGCCATCAGTTCAAATGTCGAGCAGTACTTC. Amino acid sequence: CAISSNVEQYF.

The chain combines TRBV7-8 with TRBJ1-4; 9 nucleotides agree with TRBD1. The CDR3 has 16 residues. Germline V gene data show CDR1 as SGHVS and CDR2 as FQNEAQ. Trimming took 5 bases from V and 4 from J; bases not matched to a gene: 8. The CDR3 DNA reads TGTGCCAGCAGCCATAACAGGGGGCCTATTAATGAAAAACTGTTTTTT. Its translation is CASSHNRGPINEKLFF.

The chain is built from TRBV7-8 and TRBJ2-7; D gene uncertain. Germline V gene lookup returns CDR1 SGHVS and CDR2 FQNEAQ. This CDR3 contains 14 residues. The V end was cut by 1 base, the J end by 3 bases, with 10 bases between. Written as DNA, the CDR3 is TGTGCCAGCAGCTTAGGGGCAGAGTACTACGAGCAGTACTTC. This sequence encodes CASSLGAEYYEQYF. Full variable domain (rest looked up from reference TRBV7-8 and TRBJ2-7): GAGVSQSPRYKVAKRGQDVALRCDPISGHVSLFWYQQALGQGPEFLTYFQNEAQLDKSGLPSDRFFAERPEGSVSTLKIQRTQQEDSAVYLCASSLGAEYYEQYFGPGTRLTVT.

The chain joins TRBV5-6 to TRBJ2-7; maybe TRBD1 (5 bases). This CDR3 region has 14 residues. Trimming cost V 1 base and J 2 bases, with 10 bases left between them. Germline values: CDR1 SGHDT, CDR2 YYEEEE. CDR3 sequence reads: CASSLIGATYEQYF. DNA of the CDR3: TGTGCCAGCAGCTTGATAGGGGCCACCTACGAGCAGTACTTC.

This sequence joins TRBV7-9 and TRBJ1-5; unclear D gene. CDR3 size: 13 residues. The germline V and J ends were trimmed by 3 bases and 7 bases, with 10 bases remaining between them. Germline CDR1 SEHNR, CDR2 FQNEAQ (reference sequence). This CDR3 is CASSLGGRQPQHF. CDR3 sequence (DNA): TGTGCCAGCAGCTTGGGCGGGAGACAGCCCCAGCATTTT.

The rearrangement uses TRBV4-2 and TRBJ1-1; the D gene is possibly TRBD1 (6 bases). Per the germline V gene, CDR1 is LGHNA and CDR2 is YNFKEQ. There are 13 residues in the CDR3. V lost 4 bases and J lost 11, with 17 bases in between. In nucleotides, the CDR3 is TGTGCCAGCAGCCTGCAGGGGCCCGGGAAGGCTTTCTTT. This encodes CASSLQGPGKAFF.

The genes are TRBV18 and TRBJ2-2; the match to TRBD1 covers 9 bases. V lost 3 bases to trimming and J lost 1 base; unmatched junction nucleotides: 3. CDR3 length: 16 residues. The germline V gene has CDR1 KGHSH and CDR2 LQKENI. This chain's CDR3 is CASSPQDRGNTGELFF. The CDR3, as DNA: TGTGCCAGCTCACCCCAGGACAGGGGGAACACCGGGGAGCTGTTTTTT.